These 11 T cell receptor beta chains came from one sample sequenced in a study of blood T cell repertoires in COVID-19 (dated by TCRdb to 2020 to 2021). The library was generated by the immunoSEQ multiplex PCR assay. TCRdb mirrors the immuneACCESS table, restricted to in-frame sequences. Some clones are absent from its copies; in checked studies, under half trace to an unresolved V gene, and the reason for the others is unknown. The sample table shows some 190,000 clones, and roughly 85% are seen once. The ten largest clones represent 3.3% of the sample. The sequencing sample was made of peripheral blood. All receptors come from a man in his sixties with acute or convalescent COVID-19.

The CDR3 DNA reads TGTGCCAGCTCACTCCGAGGACTAGCGGGAGACGAGCAGTTCTTC. It encodes CASSLRGLAGDEQFF. The rearrangement uses TRBV18 and TRBJ2-1, with TRBD2 matching over 13 bases. Per the germline V gene, CDR1 is KGHSH and CDR2 is LQKENI. The CDR3 has 15 amino acids. The ends lost 4 bases at V and 10 bases at J; junction bases unmatched: 7.

The rearrangement uses TRBV28 and TRBJ1-3; 8 bases agree with TRBD1. The germline V gene has CDR1 MDHEN and CDR2 SYDVKM. This CDR3 has 14 residues. V dropped 7 bases and J dropped 4; count of bases not matched to a gene: 6. CDR3 amino acids: CASINQGAGNTIYF. For the CDR3, the DNA is TGTGCCAGCATAAATCAGGGGGCAGGAAACACCATATATTTT. The full variable domain, rest sourced from reference TRBV28 and TRBJ1-3, is DVKVTQSSRYLVKRTGEKVFLECVQDMDHENMFWYRQDPGLGLRLIYFSYDVKMKEKGDIPEGYSVSREKKERFSLILESASTNQTSMYLCASINQGAGNTIYFGEGSWLTVV.

The chain recombines TRBV28 with TRBJ1-2, with D perhaps matching TRBD1 (5 bases). V dropped 7 bases and J dropped 8 bases, with 17 bases sitting between them. The CDR3 runs 13 residues. CDR1 is MDHEN and CDR2 is SYDVKM in the germline V gene. CDR3 loop: CASTPSPGGGYTF. The CDR3 DNA is TGTGCCAGCACTCCGAGTCCCGGGGGGGGCTACACCTTC.

The rearrangement joins TRBV11-2 to TRBJ1-2; maybe TRBD1 (5 bases). CDR1 and CDR2 from the germline V gene are SGHAT and FQNNGV. CDR3 size: 13 residues. Trimming shortened V by 4 bases and J by 7 bases, and 13 bases separated the two germline ends. The CDR3 DNA reads TGTGCCAGCAGCTCGGGACTAAATAGTGGCTACACCTTC. Encoded protein: CASSSGLNSGYTF.

The chain combines TRBV6-2 or TRBV6-3 with TRBJ1-2; TRBD1 might be the D (6 bases). The V and J ends lost 2 bases and 5 bases respectively, with 6 bases between them. This CDR3 spans 12 amino acids. Germline V CDR1 and CDR2: MNHEY, SVGEGT. CDR3 protein: CASSYTGYGYTF. The CDR3 DNA follows: TGTGCCAGCAGTTACACAGGGTATGGCTACACCTTC.

The chain couples TRBV14 to TRBJ2-3, with TRBD1 matching over 8 bases. CDR3 size: 17 residues. V lost 0 bases, J lost 0 bases, and 5 bases stayed unmatched. CDR1 SGHDN and CDR2 FVKESK come from the germline V gene. For the CDR3, the DNA is TGTGCCAGCAGCCAAGACAGGGGGCTCACTAGCACAGATACGCAGTATTTT. Translated: CASSQDRGLTSTDTQYF.

The chain carries TRBV18 and TRBJ2-7; 14 bases are shared with TRBD2. Per germline, CDR1 KGHSH and CDR2 LQKENI. The V segment lost 3 bases and the J segment 4 bases; nucleotides outside the gene matches: 5. This CDR3 is 16 amino acids long. For the CDR3, the DNA is TGTGCCAGCTCACCCCCGACTAGCGGGAGGGGGTACGAGCAGTACTTC. Amino acid sequence: CASSPPTSGRGYEQYF.

The chain has TRBV9 and TRBJ2-7; TRBD1 might be the D (6 bases). This CDR3 contains 15 residues. Germline V gene sequence: CDR1 SGDLS, CDR2 YYNGEE. The ends were cut back, 0 bases at V and 4 bases at J, with 14 bases in the middle. The CDR3 nucleotides read TGTGCCAGCAGCGTAGGGGGCCAGGGGAAATACGAGCAGTACTTC. It encodes CASSVGGQGKYEQYF.

V usage is TRBV10-3 and J usage is TRBJ1-2, with TRBD1 matching over 7 bases. Germline V gene lookup returns CDR1 ENHRY and CDR2 SYGVKD. The CDR3 is made up of 13 amino acids. V lost 6 bases and J lost 7; bases outside the gene matches: 8. CDR3 sequence: CAISTGVQSGYTF. The CDR3 bases are TGTGCCATCAGCACAGGGGTACAGAGTGGCTACACCTTC.

As regards this clone: The DNA is omitted, as the CDR3 cannot be located on it reliably, and the CDR3 follows TCRdb's listing. The chain links TRBV28 to TRBJ2-2; the table's D call, TRBD2, was not checked against the DNA. CDR1 and CDR2 from the germline V gene are MDHEN and SYDVKM. A total of 15 residues make up the CDR3, ends included. CDR3 in amino acids: CASSSPALRAGELFF.

The V gene is TRBV9, the J gene TRBJ2-1, with D possibly matching TRBD2 (6 bases). The CDR3 has 17 residues. V was trimmed by 4 bases and J by 4 bases, leaving 21 bases between them. Germline assignment: CDR1 SGDLS and CDR2 YYNGEE. CDR3: CASSPGTSTTIYNEQFF. In DNA form, the CDR3 reads TGTGCCAGCAGCCCGGGGACTTCTACCACCATTTACAATGAGCAGTTCTTC.